This record covers a single T cell receptor (beta chain). Its antigen is still unknown. The CDR3 length is 14 residues. From germline, CDR1 is SGHTS and CDR2 YDEGEE. V shed 2 bases and J shed 9 bases, with 12 bases lying between them. Using immunoSEQ multiplex PCR, the repertoire was profiled, and TCRdb retains in-frame clones only, with some absent. The table includes about 400,000 clones, approximately 91% detected once. This sample was taken from a study of Ad26.COV2.S vaccination and SARS-CoV-2 variants. Study information: The study gave Ad26.COV2.S intramuscularly, once or twice 56 days apart.

Whole-study results and caveats: The TCR breadth and depth analyses may have produced an underestimate of total T cell responses. Spike-specific CD8+ and CD4+ T cell responses reportedly showed substantial breadth after vaccination.

Treatment given: around 19 received Ad26.COV2.S at low or high dose, single or two shots; 5 received placebo; per-sample allocation not given. Material that was analyzed had been drawn on day 63 after the first vaccine or placebo injection. Within Boston, the person who donated was an adult of 18-55 years. The gene calls are TRBV5-8 and TRBJ1-6; tentative D call: TRBD1 (5 bases). The clonotype originates from a person aged 18 to 65 who received the Ad26.COV2.S COVID-19 vaccine or a placebo. The sequencing used peripheral blood, collected in a trial of Ad26.COV2.S vaccine versus placebo. Written as DNA, the CDR3 is TGTGCCAGCAGCTTCCGGGACCGACTTTCACCCCTCCACTTT. Protein: CASSFRDRLSPLHF.